This section outlines one TCR beta chain sequence together with its context. No antigen is known for it. The sample belongs to a study of monozygotic twins with inflammatory bowel disease (dated by TCRdb to between 2019 and 2020). At the level of the whole study: The complete study included 28 monozygotic twin pairs: 19 IBD-discordant Danish pairs and nine German pairs, of which four were IBD-concordant and five were IBD-discordant. Disease-associated traits were sought mainly through comparisons between IBD patients and their genetically identical healthy co-twins within discordant pairs. Each individual had, on average, about 151 000 unique TCRalpha sequences and 181 000 unique TCRbeta sequences available for analysis. General findings and caveats noted by the study authors: The analysis was unable to tell different T cell subtypes apart. Compared with healthy twins, IBD patients shared fewer clonotypes with other individuals, and the difference was most pronounced in patients with signs of disease activity. Concordant and discordant twins showed no difference in repertoire similarity, possibly because of limited statistical power. A decrease in TCRbeta repertoire diversity, as measured by inverse Simpson index, was observed in IBD patients compared with their healthy co-twins. The results gave no support for a single strong signal or clonotype linked to IBD. Background noise and inter-individual variability may have been introduced into the repertoires by the differing immunosuppressive treatments among patients.

The CDR3 covers 16 residues, taking in both the cysteine and the phenylalanine. No DNA appears here. From the germline V gene, CDR1 is SGHRS and CDR2 is YFSETQ. The library was obtained by 5' RACE. For each TCR library, 3,500 to 4,500 ng of total RNA was used. cDNA was synthesized with SMARTScribe reverse transcriptase in eight separate reactions per sample. During cDNA synthesis, template switching introduced unique molecular identifiers that contained a 6-nucleotide sample barcode. TCRalpha and TCRbeta cDNA was amplified in two nested PCRs of around 15 and 9 cycles, and bead purification was carried out after each PCR. Before amplification, the cDNA was both treated with uracil DNA-glycosylase and purified with the QIAquick PCR purification kit. The second PCR added Illumina TruSeq-compatible adapters along with sample-specific barcodes. Library quality and concentration were checked on TapeStation and Qubit, and libraries were pooled at approximately 5 ng each. Sequencing of pooled libraries was carried out on an Illumina HiSeq2500 single-index Rapid Run using 2 x 100 bp reads and custom sequencing primers. Turning to the authors' computational methods: MiGEC version 1.2.6 was used for UMI-based consensus assembly, which corrected PCR and sequencing errors. MiXCR version 2.1.1 handled V(D)J alignment, clonotype assembly and CDR3 extraction. To normalise gene usage, clonotype sharing and MAIT/NKT TCR abundance, the analysis used the top 1000, 10 000 and 20 000 clonotypes per sample. Diversity was computed as the inverse Simpson index with the vegan R package after downsampling to 27 000 UMIs. Paired Mann-Whitney U tests were applied to discordant twin pairs, and Benjamini-Hochberg correction was used for multiple testing. After TCRdb reprocessed the reads, each CDR3 protein sequence was kept as one row, without DNA. None of the V and J calls come from the authors' own analysis; TCRdb made them. The sample's own table lists approximately 400,000 distinct CDR3 sequences. The ten largest clones take up just over 2.5% of the sample.

An approximately 2.5 ml peripheral blood sample was drawn into PAXgene tubes per donor and stored at -80°C. Without any T cell sorting, total RNA was extracted from whole blood using the PAXgene blood miRNA kit on an automated QIAcube. Peripheral blood from monozygotic twin pairs, either concordant or discordant for inflammatory bowel disease, underwent deep TCRalpha and TCRbeta repertoire profiling that used unique molecular barcoding. Smoking habits were recorded for all twin pairs, and each individual was classified as a current, former or never smoker. Rearrangement joined TRBV5-1 to TRBJ2-2; TCRdb's D call of TRBD2 is untestable without DNA. The TCR comes from a human donor with ulcerative colitis or Crohn's disease, or a healthy co-twin of an affected twin (not recorded which). The sample taken for sequencing was blood. The CDR3 loop reads CASSLTSGRYFGELFF.